This T cell receptor (beta chain) was observed in a study of T cell repertoires in cytomegalovirus infection. TCRdb re-analysed the reads in MiXCR, keeping a single row per CDR3 protein. There are about 310,000 distinct CDR3 sequences in the sample; 25% occur only once, and roughly 15% lies in the top ten. A word on this clonotype: Its specificity is unknown.

The CDR3 spans 15 residues. V was cut by 4 bases and J by 7 bases, with 15 bases left in between. CDR1 is KGHDR, CDR2 SFDVKD, per germline. The gene calls are TRBV24-1 and TRBJ2-2; TRBD2 is a possible D gene (6 bases). The TCR originated in a human donor in good health (CMV status not recorded). Some clones in this sample may be carry-over from other donors' samples. Here the sequenced sample was cultured PBMCs, taken from culture after CMV antigen stimulation. The CDR3 DNA follows: TGTGCCACCAGTGACCCGACTAGGTCTGGCGGGGAGCTGTTTTTT. This codes for CATSDPTRSGGELFF.